What follows are 3 T cell receptor beta chains derived from one specimen sequenced in a study of T-cell memory formation after mild COVID-19. TCRdb fed the 5' RACE reads into MiXCR, producing one record per CDR3 protein. The sample lists about 320,000 distinct CDR3 sequences, 13% to 15% occurring once. What was sequenced was PBMCs or a T cell subset sorted from them (not recorded which). These receptors all come from a man between 18 and 35 years old who had mild COVID-19 (a few samples of this study predate the infection). Cell type and time point are not known.

Many counts were recorded for this clonotype. CDR3 in amino acids: CASSRQGPTNSPLHF. The CDR3 DNA follows: TGTGCCAGCAGCAGACAGGGGCCTACCAATTCACCCCTCCACTTT. The V and J genes are TRBV11-2 and TRBJ1-6, with 8 nucleotides matching TRBD1. Germline trimming cut 5 bases from V and 7 bases from J; bases unmatched to any gene: 7. The germline V gene has CDR1 SGHAT and CDR2 FQNNGV. This CDR3 contains 15 residues.

This clonotype was seen more than once but under ten times. CDR3 sequence (DNA): TGCGCCAGCAGAGGAGGGGACAGAGGCTACGAGCAGTACTTC. Amino acid sequence: CASRGGDRGYEQYF. The chain employs TRBV5-1 and TRBJ2-7, with D possibly being TRBD1 (7 bases). The germline V gene has CDR1 SGHRS and CDR2 YFSETQ. Trimming pared 5 bases from V and 3 bases from J, leaving 15 bases between. CDR3 length equals 14 residues.

This chain links TRBV27 with TRBJ2-1; 9 bases map to TRBD2. The V gene end was trimmed by 3 bases and the J gene end by 5 bases; junction bases not matched to a gene: 5. The CDR3 runs to 15 residues. CDR1 is MNHEY and CDR2 is SMNVEV in the germline V gene (reference sequence). In nucleotides, the CDR3 is TGTGCCAGCAGTTTGCCCCCTAGCGGGAACAATGAGCAGTTCTTC. Amino acid sequence: CASSLPPSGNNEQFF.